This T cell receptor beta chain was captured by sequencing in a study of blood T cell repertoires in COVID-19. Study as a whole: Acute and convalescent COVID-19 specimens originated in the United States, Italy and Spain. T cells, B-cell-depleted T cells, or PBMCs provided the cDNA or gDNA that served as material.

The CDR3 is 17 amino acids. Germline lookup yields CDR1 SEHNR and CDR2 FQNEAQ (reference sequence). The ends were cut back, 5 bases at V and 3 bases at J, with 21 bases in the middle. As originally analysed: Amplification from reference gene primers served as the basis for estimated nucleated cell counts. Clones were read by immunoSEQ multiplex PCR, and TCRdb kept only the in-frame ones, dropping some. The DNA was the basis for D and trimming; V, J and clone size are from that table. The sample contains 45,000 to 55,000 clones, 88% of which appear only once. Only a few counts were recorded for this clone.

The TCR was taken from a human donor in a cohort sampled during active COVID-19. This sequence joins TRBV7-9 and TRBJ2-3; tentative D call: TRBD2 (5 bases). Sequencing was performed on peripheral blood. The CDR3 nucleotides read TGTGCCAGCAGCCAACCGCTCCCCTTTCGCGGGACAGATACGCAGTATTTT. It codes for CASSQPLPFRGTDTQYF. The full variable domain, in which reference TRBV7-9 and TRBJ2-3 provide the parts outside the CDR3, is DTGVSQNPRHKITKRGQNVTFRCDPISEHNRLYWYRQTLGQGPEFLTYFQNEAQLEKSRLLSDRFSAERPKGSFSTLEIQRTEQGDSAMYLCASSQPLPFRGTDTQYFGPGTRLTVL.